One and the same sample provided the 19 T cell receptor beta chains below, sequenced in a study of cytomegalovirus exposure and HLA in healthy donors. Repertoires were generated with immunoSEQ multiplex PCR, while TCRdb's copy carries only in-frame clones and drops some. The sample consists of approximately 90,000 clones, about 93% of them appearing once. Sequencing was performed on PBMCs. These receptors all come from a woman in her thirties in good health and CMV-seropositive.

The genes are TRBV28 and TRBJ2-5, with 11 bases that match TRBD1. Germline V gene lookup returns CDR1 MDHEN and CDR2 SYDVKM. CDR3 length: 14 residues. V shed 8 bases and J 5 bases; nucleotides not matched to a gene: 7. CDR3 region: CASHRTGGGETQYF. The CDR3, as DNA: TGTGCCAGCCACCGGACAGGGGGCGGGGAGACCCAGTACTTC. Complete variable domain (other parts from reference TRBV28 and TRBJ2-5): DVKVTQSSRYLVKRTGEKVFLECVQDMDHENMFWYRQDPGLGLRLIYFSYDVKMKEKGDIPEGYSVSREKKERFSLILESASTNQTSMYLCASHRTGGGETQYFGPGTRLLVL.

V and J are TRBV15 and TRBJ1-2, with D possibly TRBD1 on 6 matching bases. Trimming took off 0 bases at V and 5 bases at J, with 13 bases between the two ends. Per germline, CDR1 LNHNV and CDR2 YYDKDF (reference sequence). The CDR3 extends over 15 amino acids. CDR3 DNA: TGTGCCACCAGCAGAGAGGGGACAATCCGATATGGCTACACCTTC. Its protein is CATSREGTIRYGYTF.

V and J are TRBV30 and TRBJ1-5, with TRBD1 matching 8 bases. Germline CDR1 is GTSNPN and CDR2 is SVGIG (reference sequence). The V gene end was trimmed by 3 bases and the J gene end by 1 base; junction bases not matched to a gene: 5. The CDR3 contains 15 residues. CDR3 amino acids: CAWRTTGASNQPQHF. The CDR3, as DNA: TGTGCCTGGAGGACGACAGGGGCAAGCAATCAGCCCCAGCATTTT.

The chain employs TRBV10-3 and TRBJ2-7; 8 bases agree with TRBD2. CDR1 is ENHRY and CDR2 is SYGVKD in the germline V gene. CDR3 length: 15 residues. V gave up 6 bases and J gave up 0 bases; unmatched junction bases: 7. CDR3 sequence reads: CAIRPTSESSYEQYF. CDR3 nucleotide sequence: TGTGCCATCAGGCCGACTAGCGAAAGCTCCTACGAGCAGTACTTC.

The V call is TRBV6-6, the J call TRBJ2-5; TRBD1 agrees at 7 bases. CDR3 length: 14 residues. The junction had 8 bases not matched to a gene; V was cut back by 5 bases and J by 5 bases. Germline lookup yields CDR1 MNHNY and CDR2 SVGAGI (reference sequence). CDR3 coding DNA: TGTGCCAGCAGTACGAGACAGGGTCGGGAGACCCAGTACTTC. It codes for CASSTRQGRETQYF.

As for this clone: One end of the junction is discordant with germline, which a read error may explain. This chain uses TRBV6-1 with TRBJ1-1, with D possibly TRBD1 on 6 matching bases. Looked up from germline, CDR1 is MNHNS and CDR2 is SASEGT. The CDR3 has 15 amino acids. The CDR3 loop reads CASREAGTPNTEAFF. For the CDR3, the DNA is TGTGCCAGCAGAGAAGCCGGGACACCGAACACTGAAGCTTTCTTT.

This clone was seen more than once but under ten times. The chain couples TRBV18 to TRBJ1-2; 8 bases agree with TRBD1. The CDR3 runs 14 residues. The junction had 6 bases not matched to a gene; V was cut back by 3 bases and J by 6 bases. Germline V gene lookup returns CDR1 KGHSH and CDR2 LQKENI. CDR3 sequence reads: CASSPKTGANGYTF. The CDR3 coding sequence is TGTGCCAGCTCACCCAAGACAGGGGCTAATGGCTACACCTTC.

The chain combines TRBV18 with TRBJ2-1, with a weak D call TRBD1 (5 bases). Looked up from germline, CDR1 is KGHSH and CDR2 is LQKENI. The CDR3 runs to 14 residues. Trimming removed 1 base at V and 1 base at J, with 5 bases between. Here the CDR3 DNA reads TGTGCCAGCTCACCACACAGGTCCTACAATGAGCAGTTCTTC. The encoded protein is CASSPHRSYNEQFF.

The chain combines TRBV30 with TRBJ1-1, with 8 nucleotides matching TRBD1. This CDR3 spans 15 amino acids. CDR1 is GTSNPN and CDR2 is SVGIG in the germline V gene (reference sequence). The ends lost 2 bases at V and 3 bases at J; junction bases unmatched: 8. The chain's CDR3 is CAWSRETGGYTEAFF. The CDR3 bases are TGTGCCTGGAGTCGGGAAACAGGGGGGTACACTGAAGCTTTCTTT.

This chain connects TRBV4-1 to TRBJ2-5; D unclear. With 2 bases removed from V and 5 bases from J, the gap between germline ends came to 12 bases. The CDR3 totals 14 residues. The germline V gene has CDR1 MGHRA and CDR2 YSYEKL. This chain's CDR3 is CASSQTKEWETQYF. In nucleotides, the CDR3 is TGCGCCAGCAGCCAAACTAAAGAGTGGGAGACCCAGTACTTC.

This chain joins TRBV27 and TRBJ1-1; no definite D call. CDR3 size: 17 residues. Between the trimmed V and J ends, which lost 3 bases and 0 bases, there was a span of 17 bases. Germline V gene lookup returns CDR1 MNHEY and CDR2 SMNVEV (reference sequence). CDR3 in DNA: TGTGCCAGCAGTTTCCGTTTTGTCGGAACTATGAACACTGAAGCTTTCTTT. It is translated as CASSFRFVGTMNTEAFF.

The CDR3 nucleotides are TGTGCCTGGAGTTTGAACAACAGGGGAGGCTACACCTTC. It yields the protein CAWSLNNRGGYTF. The chain joins TRBV30 to TRBJ1-2; 7 positions agree with TRBD1. The CDR3 totals 13 residues. Germline V gives CDR1 GTSNPN, CDR2 SVGIG (reference sequence). With 2 bases clipped from V and 8 bases from J, the junction kept 8 bases outside the gene matches.

The chain uses TRBV27 and TRBJ1-1; 10 bases are a match to TRBD1. Unmatched junction bases numbered 4, after V lost 5 bases and J lost 1 base. The CDR3 spans 15 residues. Germline values: CDR1 MNHEY, CDR2 SMNVEV (reference sequence). Written as DNA, the CDR3 is TGTGCCAGCAGTCCGGACAGGGGGGAGAACACTGAAGCTTTCTTT. Translation gives CASSPDRGENTEAFF.

The chain carries TRBV27 and TRBJ1-1, with 7 bases fitting TRBD1. The V gene end was trimmed by 3 bases and the J gene end by 0 bases; junction bases not matched to a gene: 10. CDR1 and CDR2 from the germline V gene are MNHEY and SMNVEV (reference sequence). CDR3 length equals 17 residues. The CDR3, as DNA: TGTGCCAGCAGTTTGGGCTCCGCGGGACAGCTGAACACTGAAGCTTTCTTT. Protein sequence: CASSLGSAGQLNTEAFF.

This CDR3 is CAISERGGVETQYF. The CDR3 DNA reads TGTGCCATCAGTGAAAGGGGGGGAGTGGAGACCCAGTACTTC. The rearrangement joins TRBV10-3 to TRBJ2-5, with D possibly being TRBD2 (7 bases). CDR1 and CDR2 (germline): ENHRY, SYGVKD. This CDR3 region has 14 residues. The V and J ends lost 3 bases and 5 bases respectively, with 13 bases between them.

V and J are TRBV4-1 and TRBJ2-5; D is possibly TRBD2 (5 bases). The CDR3 runs to 14 residues. With 4 bases removed from V and 5 bases from J, the gap between germline ends came to 14 bases. CDR1 and CDR2 from the germline V gene are MGHRA and YSYEKL. CDR3 protein: CASSLIRTGETQYF. In nucleotides, the CDR3 is TGCGCCAGCAGCCTGATACGGACTGGTGAGACCCAGTACTTC.

This clone was counted a single time. The gene calls are TRBV6-5 and TRBJ2-7, with 11 nucleotides matching TRBD2. The CDR3 is 15 amino acids. With V trimmed by 3 bases and J by 4 bases, 5 bases remained unmatched. Germline CDR1 reads MNHEY; CDR2 reads SVGAGI. The CDR3 bases are TGTGCCAGCAGTTATTCGGGGACTAGCGGTTACGAGCAGTACTTC. It is translated as CASSYSGTSGYEQYF.

The rearrangement links TRBV4-3 to TRBJ2-2; 9 bases match TRBD2. The germline V gene encodes CDR1 LGHNA and CDR2 YSLEER. The CDR3 consists of 17 residues. After removal of 1 base from V and 4 bases from J, the junction contained 7 bases not matched to a gene. CDR3 sequence: CASSQGQREESTGELFF. DNA for the CDR3: TGCGCCAGCAGCCAAGGTCAGCGGGAGGAATCCACCGGGGAGCTGTTTTTT.

By share, this clone ranks as medium-sized (0.01 to 0.1%). The chain carries TRBV27 and TRBJ2-5; D is ambiguous. The CDR3 covers 13 residues. V lost 4 bases, J lost 3 bases, and 9 bases lay in between. Germline CDR1 is MNHEY and CDR2 is SMNVEV (reference sequence). CDR3 DNA sequence: TGTGCCAGCAGTTATACGGTAGAAGAGACCCAGTACTTC. It codes for CASSYTVEETQYF.